This T cell receptor (beta chain) is drawn from a study of OX40 agonist ivuxolimab in advanced cancers. Study results and limitations: The investigators did not determine what antigen specificity the expanded peripheral T cells had.

The method was immunoSEQ multiplex PCR; TCRdb's version includes in-frame clones alone and lacks a portion of them. The table records around 85,000 clones, under 95% of them present only once. Sampled blood was obtained at baseline, cycle 4 day 1, and cycle 7 day 1. This clone was observed a handful of times. What it binds is not known. The CDR3 is 14 amino acids. V gave up 6 bases and J gave up 0 bases, with 11 bases separating them. Germline loops: CDR1 MGHRA, CDR2 YSYEKL. Sequenced here: CD4+ or CD8+ T cells sorted from blood, sampled in a trial of the OX40 agonist ivuxolimab. The sequence derives from an adult with an advanced solid tumor such as melanoma, head and neck, liver or kidney cancer. The chain recombines TRBV4-1 with TRBJ1-1, with D possibly matching TRBD1 (5 bases). The CDR3, as DNA: TGCGCCAGCAGGGGACCCCTCATGAACACTGAAGCTTTCTTT. This codes for CASRGPLMNTEAFF.